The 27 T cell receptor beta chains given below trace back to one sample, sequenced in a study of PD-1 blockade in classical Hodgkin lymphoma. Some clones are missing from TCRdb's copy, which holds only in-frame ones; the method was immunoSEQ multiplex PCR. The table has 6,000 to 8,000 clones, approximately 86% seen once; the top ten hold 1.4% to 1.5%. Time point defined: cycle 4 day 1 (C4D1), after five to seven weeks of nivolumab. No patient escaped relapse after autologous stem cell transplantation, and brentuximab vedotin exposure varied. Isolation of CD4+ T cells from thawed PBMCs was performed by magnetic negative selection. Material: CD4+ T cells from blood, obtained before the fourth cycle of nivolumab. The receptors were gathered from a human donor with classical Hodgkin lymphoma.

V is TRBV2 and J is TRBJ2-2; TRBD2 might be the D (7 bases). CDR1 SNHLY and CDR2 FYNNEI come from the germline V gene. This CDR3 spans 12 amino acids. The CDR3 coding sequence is TGTGCAGGGGGAGGGGACACCGGGGAGCTGTTTTTT. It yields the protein CAGGGDTGELFF.

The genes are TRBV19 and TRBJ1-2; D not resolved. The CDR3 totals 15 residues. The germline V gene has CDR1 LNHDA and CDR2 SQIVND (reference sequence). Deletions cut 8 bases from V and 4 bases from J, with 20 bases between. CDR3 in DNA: TGTGCCAGTGAGGCGGCTATCCGGCGGTCCTATGGCTACACCTTC. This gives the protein CASEAAIRRSYGYTF.

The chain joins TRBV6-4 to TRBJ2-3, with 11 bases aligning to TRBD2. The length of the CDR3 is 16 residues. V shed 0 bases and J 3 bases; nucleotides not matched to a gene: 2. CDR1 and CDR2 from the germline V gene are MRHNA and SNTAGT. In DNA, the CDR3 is TGTGCCAGCAGTGACTCTAGCGGGGGGGCGACAGATACGCAGTATTTT. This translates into CASSDSSGGATDTQYF.

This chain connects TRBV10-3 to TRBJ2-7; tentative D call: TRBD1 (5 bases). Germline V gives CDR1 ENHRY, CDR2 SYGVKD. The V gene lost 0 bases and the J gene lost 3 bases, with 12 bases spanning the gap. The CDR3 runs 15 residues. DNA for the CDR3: TGTGCCATCAGTGAGTCCGACAGACTCAACTACGAGCAGTACTTC. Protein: CAISESDRLNYEQYF.

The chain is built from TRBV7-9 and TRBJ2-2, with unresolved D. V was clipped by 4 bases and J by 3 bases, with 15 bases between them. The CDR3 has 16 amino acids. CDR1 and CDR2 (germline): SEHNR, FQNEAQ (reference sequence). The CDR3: CASSSTGIRHTGELFF. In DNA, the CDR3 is TGTGCCAGCAGCTCCACCGGAATTAGGCACACCGGGGAGCTGTTTTTT. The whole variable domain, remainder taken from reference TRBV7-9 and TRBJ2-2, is DTGVSQNPRHKITKRGQNVTFRCDPISEHNRLYWYRQTLGQGPEFLTYFQNEAQLEKSRLLSDRFSAERPKGSFSTLEIQRTEQGDSAMYLCASSSTGIRHTGELFFGEGSRLTVL.

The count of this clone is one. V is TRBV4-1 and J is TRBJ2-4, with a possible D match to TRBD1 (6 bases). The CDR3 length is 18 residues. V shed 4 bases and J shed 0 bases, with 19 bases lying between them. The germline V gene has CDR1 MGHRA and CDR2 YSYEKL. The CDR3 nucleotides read TGCGCCAGCAGCCCTATCCCCCCAGGGACACTAGCCAAAAACATTCAGTACTTC. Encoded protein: CASSPIPPGTLAKNIQYF.

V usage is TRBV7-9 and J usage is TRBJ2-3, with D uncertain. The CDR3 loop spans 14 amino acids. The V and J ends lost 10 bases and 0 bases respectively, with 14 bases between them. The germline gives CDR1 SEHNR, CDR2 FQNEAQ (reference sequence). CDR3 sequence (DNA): TGTGCCACCCAGGCGCGATCTAGCACAGATACGCAGTATTTT. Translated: CATQARSSTDTQYF.

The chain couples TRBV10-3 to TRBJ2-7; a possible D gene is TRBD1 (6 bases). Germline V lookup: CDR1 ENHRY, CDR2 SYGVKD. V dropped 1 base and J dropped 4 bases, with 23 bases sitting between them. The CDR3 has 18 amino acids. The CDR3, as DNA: TGTGCCATCAGTGAGTATCCCCCCTCTGGGGGCGCGAATTACGAGCAGTACTTC. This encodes CAISEYPPSGGANYEQYF.

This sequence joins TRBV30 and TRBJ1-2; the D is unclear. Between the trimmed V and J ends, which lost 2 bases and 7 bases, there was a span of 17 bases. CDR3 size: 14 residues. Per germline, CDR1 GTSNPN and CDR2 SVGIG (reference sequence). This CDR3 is CAWSSRRFPGGYTF. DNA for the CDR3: TGTGCCTGGAGTAGCCGTAGGTTCCCGGGTGGCTACACCTTC.

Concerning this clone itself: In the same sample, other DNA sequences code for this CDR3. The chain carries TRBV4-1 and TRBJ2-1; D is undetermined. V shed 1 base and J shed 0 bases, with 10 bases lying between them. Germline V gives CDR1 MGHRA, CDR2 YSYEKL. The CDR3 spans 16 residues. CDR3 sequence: CASSQVNLVSYNEQFF. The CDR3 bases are TGCGCCAGCAGCCAAGTGAACCTCGTCTCCTACAATGAGCAGTTCTTC.

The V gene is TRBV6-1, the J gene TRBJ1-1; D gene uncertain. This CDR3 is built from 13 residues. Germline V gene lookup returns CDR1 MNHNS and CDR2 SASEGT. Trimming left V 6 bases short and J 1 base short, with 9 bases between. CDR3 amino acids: CASSKVQNTEAFF. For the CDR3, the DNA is TGTGCCAGCAGCAAGGTGCAGAACACTGAAGCTTTCTTT.

The CDR3 nucleotides are TGTGCCTGGAGTGCAGGTGCGGGGGGGAGGTGGGAGACCCAGTACTTC. Protein sequence: CAWSAGAGGRWETQYF. This chain links TRBV30 with TRBJ2-5; TRBD2 agrees at 9 bases. Germline CDR1 GTSNPN, CDR2 SVGIG (reference sequence). This CDR3 contains 16 residues. V lost 1 base to trimming and J lost 5 bases; unmatched junction nucleotides: 11.

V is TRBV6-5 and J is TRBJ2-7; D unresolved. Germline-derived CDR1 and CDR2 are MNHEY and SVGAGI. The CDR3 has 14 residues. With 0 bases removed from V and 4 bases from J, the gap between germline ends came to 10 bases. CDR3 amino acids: CASSYSMEVYEQYF. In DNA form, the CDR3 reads TGTGCCAGCAGTTACTCAATGGAAGTGTACGAGCAGTACTTC.

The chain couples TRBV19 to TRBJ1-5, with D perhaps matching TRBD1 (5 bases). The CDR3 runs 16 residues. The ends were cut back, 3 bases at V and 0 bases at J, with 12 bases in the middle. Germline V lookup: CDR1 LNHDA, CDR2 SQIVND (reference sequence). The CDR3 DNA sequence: TGTGCCAGTAGTATGGGGAACAGGCTTAGCAATCAGCCCCAGCATTTT. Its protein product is CASSMGNRLSNQPQHF. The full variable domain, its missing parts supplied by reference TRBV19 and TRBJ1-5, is DGGITQSPKYLFRKEGQNVTLSCEQNLNHDAMYWYRQDPGQGLRLIYYSQIVNDFQKGDIAEGYSVSREKKESFPLTVTSAQKNPTAFYLCASSMGNRLSNQPQHFGDGTRLSIL.

The CDR3 protein is CSVDRGSFAPTYEQYF. Here the CDR3 DNA reads TGCAGCGTTGACAGGGGTTCGTTCGCTCCAACCTACGAGCAGTACTTC. The chain uses TRBV29-1 and TRBJ2-7; a weak D match, TRBD1 (6 bases). The CDR3 spans 16 residues. Trimming shortened V by 3 bases and J by 2 bases, and 20 bases separated the two germline ends. CDR1 and CDR2 (germline): SQVTM, ANQGSEA.

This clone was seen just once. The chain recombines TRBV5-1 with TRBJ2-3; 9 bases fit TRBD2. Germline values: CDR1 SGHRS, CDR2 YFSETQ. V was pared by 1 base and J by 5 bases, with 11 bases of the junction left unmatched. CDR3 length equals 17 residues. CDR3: CASSLTLAGRLVDTQYF. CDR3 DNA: TGCGCCAGCAGCTTGACTCTAGCGGGACGCCTGGTAGATACGCAGTATTTT. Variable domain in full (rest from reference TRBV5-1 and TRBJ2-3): KAGVTQTPRYLIKTRGQQVTLSCSPISGHRSVSWYQQTPGQGLQFLFEYFSETQRNKGNFPGRFSGRQFSNSRSEMNVSTLELGDSALYLCASSLTLAGRLVDTQYFGPGTRLTVL.

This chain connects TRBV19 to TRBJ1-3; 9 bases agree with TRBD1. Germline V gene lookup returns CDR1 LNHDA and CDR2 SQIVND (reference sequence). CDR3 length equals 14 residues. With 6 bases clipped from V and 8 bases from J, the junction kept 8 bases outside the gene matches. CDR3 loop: CASRPDRGKYTIYF. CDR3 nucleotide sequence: TGTGCCAGTAGGCCAGACAGGGGGAAATACACCATATATTTT.

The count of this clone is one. The CDR3 DNA sequence: TGTGCCAGCAGCTTTAACCGGGACTACTCCTACGAGCAGTACTTC. This sequence encodes CASSFNRDYSYEQYF. The chain employs TRBV7-9 and TRBJ2-7; 7 positions agree with TRBD2. CDR1 and CDR2 (germline): SEHNR, FQNEAQ (reference sequence). Trimming removed 3 bases from V and 0 bases from J; junction bases left unmatched: 5. There are 15 residues in the CDR3. Drawing the rest from reference TRBV7-9 and TRBJ2-7, the complete variable domain is DTGVSQNPRHKITKRGQNVTFRCDPISEHNRLYWYRQTLGQGPEFLTYFQNEAQLEKSRLLSDRFSAERPKGSFSTLEIQRTEQGDSAMYLCASSFNRDYSYEQYFGPGTRLTVT.

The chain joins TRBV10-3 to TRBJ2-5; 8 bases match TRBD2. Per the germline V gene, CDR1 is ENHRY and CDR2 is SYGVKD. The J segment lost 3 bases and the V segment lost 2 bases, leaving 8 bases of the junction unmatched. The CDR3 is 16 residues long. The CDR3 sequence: CAISEPTGLVKETQYF. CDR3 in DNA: TGTGCCATCAGTGAGCCGACGGGACTAGTTAAAGAGACCCAGTACTTC.

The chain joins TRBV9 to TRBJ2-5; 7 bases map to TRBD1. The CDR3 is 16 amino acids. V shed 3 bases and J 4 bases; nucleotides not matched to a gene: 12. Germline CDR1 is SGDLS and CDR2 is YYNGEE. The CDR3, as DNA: TGTGCCAGCAGCGAAGGGACAGCCCCGAGCCGAGAGACCCAGTACTTC. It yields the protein CASSEGTAPSRETQYF. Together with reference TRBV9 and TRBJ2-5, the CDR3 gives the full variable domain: DSGVTQTPKHLITATGQRVTLRCSPRSGDLSVYWYQQSLDQGLQFLIQYYNGEERAKGNILERFSAQQFPDLHSELNLSSLELGDSALYFCASSEGTAPSRETQYFGPGTRLLVL.

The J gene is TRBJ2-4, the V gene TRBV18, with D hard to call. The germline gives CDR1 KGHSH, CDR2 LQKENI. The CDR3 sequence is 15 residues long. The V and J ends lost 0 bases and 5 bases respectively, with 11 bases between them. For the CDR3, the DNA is TGTGCCAGCTCACCACCGGTAGGAAGAGAAAACATTCAGTACTTC. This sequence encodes CASSPPVGRENIQYF. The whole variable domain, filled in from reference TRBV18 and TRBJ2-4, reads NAGVMQNPRHLVRRRGQEARLRCSPMKGHSHVYWYRQLPEEGLKFMVYLQKENIIDESGMPKERFSAEFPKEGPSILRIQQVVRGDSAAYFCASSPPVGRENIQYFGAGTRLSVL.

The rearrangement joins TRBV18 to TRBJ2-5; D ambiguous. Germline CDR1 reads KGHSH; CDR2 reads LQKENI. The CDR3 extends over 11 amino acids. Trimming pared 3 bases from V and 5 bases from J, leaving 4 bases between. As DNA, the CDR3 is TGTGCCAGCTCACCCGTGGAGACCCAGTACTTC. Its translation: CASSPVETQYF.

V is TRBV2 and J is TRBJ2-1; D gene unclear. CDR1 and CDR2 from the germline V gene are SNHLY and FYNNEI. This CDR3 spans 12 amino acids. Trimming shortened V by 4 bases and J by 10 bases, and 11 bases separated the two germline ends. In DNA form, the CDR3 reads TGTGCCAGCAGTGTAGAGTTGGGCGAGCAGTTCTTC. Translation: CASSVELGEQFF.

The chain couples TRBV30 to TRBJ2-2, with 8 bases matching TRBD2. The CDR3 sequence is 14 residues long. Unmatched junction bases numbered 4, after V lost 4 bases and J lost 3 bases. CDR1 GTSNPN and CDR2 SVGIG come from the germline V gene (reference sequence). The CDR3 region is CAWTGGRYTGELFF. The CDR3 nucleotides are TGTGCCTGGACGGGGGGGCGGTACACCGGGGAGCTGTTTTTT.

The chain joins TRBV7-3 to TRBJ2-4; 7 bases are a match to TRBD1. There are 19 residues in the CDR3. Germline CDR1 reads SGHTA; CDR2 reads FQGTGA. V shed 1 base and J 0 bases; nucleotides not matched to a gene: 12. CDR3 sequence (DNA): TGTGCCAGCAGCTTAAAGTGGGTCGGGACAGAGATAGCCAAAAACATTCAGTACTTC. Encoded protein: CASSLKWVGTEIAKNIQYF. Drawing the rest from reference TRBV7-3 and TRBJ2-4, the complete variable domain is GAGVSQTPSNKVTEKGKYVELRCDPISGHTALYWYRQSLGQGPEFLIYFQGTGAADDSGLPNDRFFAVRPEGSVSTLKIQRTERGDSAVYLCASSLKWVGTEIAKNIQYFGAGTRLSVL.

The CDR3 protein is CASSLALLAGGGYNEQFF. The CDR3 DNA follows: TGCGCCAGCAGCTTGGCCCTACTAGCGGGAGGGGGGTACAATGAGCAGTTCTTC. The V and J genes are TRBV5-1 and TRBJ2-1; 13 bases match TRBD2. The CDR3 loop spans 18 amino acids. Losses at the gene ends were 0 bases for V and 4 bases for J; bases not matched to a gene: 7. The germline gives CDR1 SGHRS, CDR2 YFSETQ.

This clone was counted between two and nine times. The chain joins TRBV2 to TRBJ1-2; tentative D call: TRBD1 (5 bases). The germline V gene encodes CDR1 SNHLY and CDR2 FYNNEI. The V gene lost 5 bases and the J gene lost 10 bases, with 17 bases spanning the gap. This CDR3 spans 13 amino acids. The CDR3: CASSQQARLDYTF. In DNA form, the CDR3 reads TGTGCCAGCAGTCAACAGGCTAGATTGGACTACACCTTC.